These 6 T cell receptor beta chains were sequenced from one sample in a study of blood T cell repertoires in COVID-19. The data were produced by immunoSEQ multiplex PCR, yet TCRdb's version contains in-frame clones alone and is incomplete. The table lists under 250,000 clones, about 84% of them singletons. The material sequenced was PBMCs or T cells enriched from blood (not recorded which). The receptors come from a man aged 25 to 40 with acute COVID-19.

This clone was detected only once. This chain connects TRBV27 to TRBJ2-7; 7 bases align to TRBD1. CDR1 is MNHEY and CDR2 is SMNVEV in the germline V gene (reference sequence). The CDR3 spans 14 residues. V gave up 3 bases and J gave up 5 bases; unmatched junction bases: 7. CDR3 loop: CASSFLDRAHEQYF. The CDR3 DNA reads TGTGCCAGCAGTTTCCTAGACAGGGCCCACGAGCAGTACTTC.

Notes on this clone: The same CDR3 is also encoded by other DNA sequences in this sample. The chain carries TRBV10-3 and TRBJ2-5; 9 bases are shared with TRBD2. CDR3 length: 13 amino acids. With 4 bases clipped from V and 4 bases from J, the junction kept 1 base outside the gene matches. Per germline, CDR1 ENHRY and CDR2 SYGVKD. CDR3 protein: CAISGGGAETQYF. CDR3 DNA sequence: TGTGCCATCAGTGGCGGGGGGGCAGAGACCCAGTACTTC.

The chain carries TRBV6-1 and TRBJ2-1; D not certain. Per the germline V gene, CDR1 is MNHNS and CDR2 is SASEGT. The CDR3 consists of 11 residues. V lost 3 bases to trimming and J lost 12 bases, with 9 bases between them. The CDR3 DNA sequence: TGTGCCAGCAGTGAGAATCTCGGGCAGTTCTTC. Its protein is CASSENLGQFF.

The chain combines TRBV30 with TRBJ1-1; the D gene is possibly TRBD1 (5 bases). The CDR3 is 13 amino acids. With 1 base removed from V and 4 bases from J, the gap between germline ends came to 10 bases. Germline V gives CDR1 GTSNPN, CDR2 SVGIG (reference sequence). The CDR3 DNA sequence: TGTGCCTGGAGTGGCGGCGGGGGCACTGAAGCTTTCTTT. Its translation: CAWSGGGGTEAFF. The full variable domain, with the rest looked up from reference TRBV30 and TRBJ1-1, is SQTIHQWPATLVQPVGSPLSLECTVEGTSNPNLYWYRQAAGRGLQLLFYSVGIGQISSEVPQNLSASRPQDRQFILSSKKLLLSDSGFYLCAWSGGGGTEAFFGQGTRLTVV.

The table lists this clone with a few counts. The chain is built from TRBV9 and TRBJ1-5, with D possibly matching TRBD1 (5 bases). Trimming left V 0 bases short and J 3 bases short, with 34 bases between. This CDR3 is 23 amino acids long. Germline V CDR1 and CDR2: SGDLS, YYNGEE. The CDR3 DNA follows: TGTGCCAGCAGCGTAGCCCCACACAGGCCTCTTTTGTGCTTCGCTTATCTCAATCAGCCCCAGCATTTT. Protein: CASSVAPHRPLLCFAYLNQPQHF.

The rearrangement joins TRBV19 to TRBJ2-5, with 10 positions matching TRBD1. This CDR3 comprises 16 residues. V was pared by 10 bases and J by 9 bases, with 20 bases of the junction left unmatched. Germline CDR1 reads LNHDA; CDR2 reads SQIVND (reference sequence). CDR3 sequence (DNA): TGTGCCACCCGGAGAACGCGGGACAGGGGACCCGGGGCCCAGTACTTC. This sequence encodes CATRRTRDRGPGAQYF.